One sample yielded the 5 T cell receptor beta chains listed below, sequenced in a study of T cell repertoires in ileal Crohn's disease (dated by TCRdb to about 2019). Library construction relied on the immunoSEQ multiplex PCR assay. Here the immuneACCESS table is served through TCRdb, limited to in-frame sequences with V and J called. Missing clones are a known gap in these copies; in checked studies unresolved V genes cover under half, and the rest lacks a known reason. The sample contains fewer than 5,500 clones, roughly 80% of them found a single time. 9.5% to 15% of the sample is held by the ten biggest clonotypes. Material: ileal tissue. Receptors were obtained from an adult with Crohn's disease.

Written as DNA, the CDR3 is TGTGCCAGCAGTGAGGGACAGGGGGCGGATGGCTACACCTTC. Encoded protein: CASSEGQGADGYTF. The rearrangement joins TRBV6-1 to TRBJ1-2; TRBD1 matches 12 bases. Trimming cost V 3 bases and J 6 bases; bases outside gene matches: 2. Germline V lookup: CDR1 MNHNS, CDR2 SASEGT. The CDR3 has 14 residues.

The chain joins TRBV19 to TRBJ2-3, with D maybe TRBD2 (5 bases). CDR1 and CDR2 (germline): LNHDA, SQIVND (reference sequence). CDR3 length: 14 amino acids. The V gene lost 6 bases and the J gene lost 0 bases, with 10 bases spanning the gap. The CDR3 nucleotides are TGTGCCAGTAGGCCCGGGGTTAGCACAGATACGCAGTATTTT. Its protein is CASRPGVSTDTQYF.

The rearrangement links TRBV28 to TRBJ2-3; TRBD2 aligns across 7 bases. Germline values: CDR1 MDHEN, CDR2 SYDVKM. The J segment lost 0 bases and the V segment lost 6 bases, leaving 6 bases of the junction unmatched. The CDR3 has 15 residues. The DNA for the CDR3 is TGTGCCAGCAGCACCCCGGGACTAAGCACAGATACGCAGTATTTT. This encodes CASSTPGLSTDTQYF.

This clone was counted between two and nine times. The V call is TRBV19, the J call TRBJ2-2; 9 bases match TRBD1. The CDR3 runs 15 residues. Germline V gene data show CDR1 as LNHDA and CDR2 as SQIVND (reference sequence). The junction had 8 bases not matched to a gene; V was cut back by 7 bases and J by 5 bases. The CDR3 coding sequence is TGTGCCAGTACTTTGGACAGGGGTAAAACCGGGGAGCTGTTTTTT. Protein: CASTLDRGKTGELFF. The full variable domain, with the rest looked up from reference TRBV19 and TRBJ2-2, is DGGITQSPKYLFRKEGQNVTLSCEQNLNHDAMYWYRQDPGQGLRLIYYSQIVNDFQKGDIAEGYSVSREKKESFPLTVTSAQKNPTAFYLCASTLDRGKTGELFFGEGSRLTVL.

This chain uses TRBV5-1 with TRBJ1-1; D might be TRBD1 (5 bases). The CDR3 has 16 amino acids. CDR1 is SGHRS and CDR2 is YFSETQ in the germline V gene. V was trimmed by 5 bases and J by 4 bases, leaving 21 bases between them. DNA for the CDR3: TGCGCCAGCAGTACGGAGGGGTGGGGAGCTGGCACTGAAGCTTTCTTT. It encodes CASSTEGWGAGTEAFF. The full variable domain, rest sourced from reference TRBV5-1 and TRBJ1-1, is KAGVTQTPRYLIKTRGQQVTLSCSPISGHRSVSWYQQTPGQGLQFLFEYFSETQRNKGNFPGRFSGRQFSNSRSEMNVSTLELGDSALYLCASSTEGWGAGTEAFFGQGTRLTVV.